This T cell receptor beta chain was retrieved from a study of STAT5B mutations in CD4+ large granular lymphocyte leukemia. This CDR3 has 13 residues. V gave up 5 bases and J gave up 12 bases, with 19 bases separating them. From germline, CDR1 is GTSNPN and CDR2 SVGIG (reference sequence). As to this clone: Antigen: not known.

General observations from the study: Main leukemic clonotypes were patient-specific, but approximately 27% appeared at low frequency elsewhere. Patient CD4-sorted repertoires stayed more clonal than healthy ones after leukemic-clone removal.

TCRdb keeps only in-frame clones here, not all; method: immunoSEQ multiplex PCR. The table includes 45,000 to 55,000 clones, about three quarters detected once. The TCR was taken from a human donor in good health. This rearrangement joins TRBV30 to TRBJ1-4; maybe TRBD1 (6 bases). The sequencing sample was made of CD4+ T cells from blood buffy coats. CDR3 DNA: TGTGCCTGGGGGGTCGGGACACCCGAAGAACTGTTTTTT. This sequence encodes CAWGVGTPEELFF. The variable domain in full, completed from reference TRBV30 and TRBJ1-4, reads SQTIHQWPATLVQPVGSPLSLECTVEGTSNPNLYWYRQAAGRGLQLLFYSVGIGQISSEVPQNLSASRPQDRQFILSSKKLLLSDSGFYLCAWGVGTPEELFFGSGTQLSVL.